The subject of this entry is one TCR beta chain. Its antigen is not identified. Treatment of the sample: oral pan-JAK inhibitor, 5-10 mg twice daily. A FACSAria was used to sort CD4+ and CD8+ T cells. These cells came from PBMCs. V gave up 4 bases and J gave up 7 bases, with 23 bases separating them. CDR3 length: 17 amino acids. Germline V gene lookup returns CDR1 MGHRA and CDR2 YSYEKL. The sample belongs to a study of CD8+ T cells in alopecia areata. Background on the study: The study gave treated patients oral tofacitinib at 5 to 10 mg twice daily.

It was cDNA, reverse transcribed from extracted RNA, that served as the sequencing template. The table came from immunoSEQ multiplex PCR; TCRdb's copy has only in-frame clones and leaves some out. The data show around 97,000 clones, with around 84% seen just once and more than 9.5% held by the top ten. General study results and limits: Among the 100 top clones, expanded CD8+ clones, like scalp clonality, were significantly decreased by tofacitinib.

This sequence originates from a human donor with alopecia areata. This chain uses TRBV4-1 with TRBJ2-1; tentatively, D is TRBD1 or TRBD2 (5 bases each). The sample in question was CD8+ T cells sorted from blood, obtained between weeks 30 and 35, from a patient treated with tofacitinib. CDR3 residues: CASSRGPGQGRSNEQFF. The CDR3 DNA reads TGCGCCAGCAGCCGAGGGCCTGGGCAGGGTCGATCAAATGAGCAGTTCTTC.